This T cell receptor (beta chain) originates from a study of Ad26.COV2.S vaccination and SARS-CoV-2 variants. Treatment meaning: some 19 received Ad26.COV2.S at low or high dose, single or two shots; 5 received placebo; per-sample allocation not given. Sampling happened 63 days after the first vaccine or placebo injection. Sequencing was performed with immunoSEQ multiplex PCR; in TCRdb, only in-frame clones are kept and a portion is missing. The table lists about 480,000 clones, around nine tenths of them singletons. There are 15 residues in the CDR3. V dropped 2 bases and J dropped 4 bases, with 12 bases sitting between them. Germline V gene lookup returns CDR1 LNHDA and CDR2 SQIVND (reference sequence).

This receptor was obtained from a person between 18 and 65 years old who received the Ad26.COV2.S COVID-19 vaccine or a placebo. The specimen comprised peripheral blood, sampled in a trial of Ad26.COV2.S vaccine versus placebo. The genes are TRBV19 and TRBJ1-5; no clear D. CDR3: CASSINPNHNQPQHF. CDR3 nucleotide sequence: TGTGCCAGTAGTATAAATCCAAACCATAATCAGCCCCAGCATTTT.